The clone carrying this TCR beta chain has more than one count but fewer than ten. This record comes from a study of early T cells in non-severe SARS-CoV-2 infection. TCRdb called the 5' RACE reads again in MiXCR, with one record for every CDR3 protein. Found here are about 66,000 distinct CDR3 sequences, 13% of them singletons; the top ten hold roughly 8.3%. The CDR3 is 14 amino acids. Trimming took off 3 bases at V and 5 bases at J, with 8 bases between the two ends. CDR1 and CDR2 (germline): MNHEY, SMNVEV (reference sequence). Material: whole blood. The receptor was isolated from an adult who was a healthcare worker with PCR-confirmed SARS-CoV-2 infection or an uninfected control (not recorded which). The chain joins TRBV27 to TRBJ1-6; D is unresolved. The CDR3 reads CASSFPANNSPLHF. The DNA of the CDR3 is TGTGCCAGCAGTTTCCCAGCGAATAATTCACCCCTCCACTTT.